The 18 T cell receptor beta chains below come from one sample, sequenced in a study of OX40 agonist ivuxolimab in advanced cancers. The repertoire was sequenced with immunoSEQ multiplex PCR; TCRdb's copy has only in-frame clones and lacks some. The sample includes about 62,000 clones, 81% seen only once; the top ten take roughly 1%. The sequenced sample was CD4+ or CD8+ T cells sorted from blood, obtained in a trial of the OX40 agonist ivuxolimab. The receptors were sampled from an adult with an advanced solid tumor such as melanoma, head and neck, liver or kidney cancer.

V gene TRBV18 combines with J gene TRBJ2-7; 10 bases map to TRBD1. The CDR3 length is 13 residues. CDR1 KGHSH and CDR2 LQKENI come from the germline V gene. V lost 9 bases and J lost 5; bases outside the gene matches: 7. The CDR3 DNA reads as TGTGCCAGTCGACAGGGGGCGCTGAACGAGCAGTACTTC. Its translation: CASRQGALNEQYF.

J is TRBJ1-2 and V is TRBV5-6; the D gene is possibly TRBD1 (6 bases). This CDR3 comprises 15 residues. The V gene's germline CDR1 is SGHDT and CDR2 YYEEEE. With 5 bases removed from V and 1 base from J, the gap between germline ends came to 15 bases. In nucleotides, the CDR3 is TGTGCCAGCAGGGGAGGGACAAACCTTAACTATGGCTACACCTTC. This sequence encodes CASRGGTNLNYGYTF.

The chain links TRBV5-5 to TRBJ1-1, with D possibly matching TRBD1 (6 bases). This CDR3 has 15 residues. The germline CDR1 and CDR2 sequences are SGHKS and YYEKEE (reference sequence). The V and J ends lost 5 bases and 0 bases respectively, with 14 bases between them. Here the CDR3 reads CASRVDRPLNTEAFF. In DNA form, the CDR3 reads TGTGCCAGCAGAGTCGACAGGCCGCTGAACACTGAAGCTTTCTTT. The full variable domain, completed using reference TRBV5-5 and TRBJ1-1, is DAGVTQSPTHLIKTRGQQVTLRCSPISGHKSVSWYQQVLGQGPQFIFQYYEKEERGRGNFPDRFSARQFPNYSSELNVNALLLGDSALYLCASRVDRPLNTEAFFGQGTRLTVV.

This chain uses TRBV20-1 with TRBJ1-1; D is unclear. The CDR3 length is 11 residues. Germline V gene sequence: CDR1 DFQATT, CDR2 SNEGSKA (reference sequence). V lost 5 bases and J 2 bases, leaving 6 bases between the germline ends. CDR3 residues: CSAPFNTEAFF. The CDR3 nucleotides are TGCAGTGCTCCTTTTAACACTGAAGCTTTCTTT.

The V call is TRBV4-1, the J call TRBJ1-2; D unresolved. Trimming removed 6 bases from V and 3 bases from J, with 17 bases in between. The CDR3 extends over 15 amino acids. The germline V gene encodes CDR1 MGHRA and CDR2 YSYEKL. CDR3 in amino acids: CASSSGYRLDYGYTF. The CDR3 DNA is TGCGCCAGCAGTTCGGGGTACCGGCTGGACTATGGCTACACCTTC.

This clone is medium-sized within its sample. This sequence joins TRBV30 and TRBJ1-5, with 7 bases fitting TRBD1. Germline loops: CDR1 GTSNPN, CDR2 SVGIG (reference sequence). The CDR3 consists of 14 residues. J lost 0 bases, V lost 6 bases, and 5 bases had no gene match. CDR3: CACTTGNSNQPQHF. Here the CDR3 DNA reads TGTGCCTGCACGACAGGGAATAGCAATCAGCCCCAGCATTTT.

The CDR3 reads CASSKTGIGNTIYF. The CDR3 bases are TGTGCCAGCAGTAAAACAGGGATCGGAAACACCATATATTTT. The V and J genes are TRBV6-1 and TRBJ1-3; tentative D call: TRBD1 (6 bases). The CDR3 contains 14 residues. Trimming cost V 5 bases and J 4 bases, with 12 bases left between them. CDR1 MNHNS and CDR2 SASEGT come from the germline V gene.

The chain joins TRBV12-2 to TRBJ1-1. TRBV12-2 is reported as a pseudogene. This CDR3 spans 14 amino acids. The DNA of the CDR3 is TGTGCAAGTCGCTTAGCAGTCGGGAGGACTGAAGCTTTCTTT. It encodes CASRLAVGRTEAFF.

The chain recombines TRBV6-5 with TRBJ1-2; D gene uncertain. V lost 5 bases, J lost 4 bases, and 14 bases lay in between. The CDR3 spans 14 residues. Germline V lookup: CDR1 MNHEY, CDR2 SVGAGI. CDR3 residues: CASSAPGWGYGYTF. Here the CDR3 DNA reads TGTGCCAGCAGTGCTCCGGGGTGGGGCTATGGCTACACCTTC.

J is TRBJ1-5 and V is TRBV2; D is unresolved. Deletions cut 6 bases from V and 2 bases from J, with 17 bases between. The CDR3 consists of 16 residues. CDR1 is SNHLY and CDR2 is FYNNEI in the germline V gene. CDR3 DNA sequence: TGTGCCAGCAGCGACCACCCGGTTGGTGGCAATCAGCCCCAGCATTTT. Amino acid sequence: CASSDHPVGGNQPQHF.

V gene TRBV7-3 combines with J gene TRBJ2-2, with D unresolved. This CDR3 is 12 amino acids long. Germline CDR1 SGHTA, CDR2 FQGTGA. V was shortened by 4 bases and J by 3 bases, with 3 bases between the two germline ends. The CDR3 DNA follows: TGTGCCAGCAGCTCTTACACCGGGGAGCTGTTTTTT. This gives the protein CASSSYTGELFF.

This chain joins TRBV5-5 and TRBJ2-7; a possible D gene is TRBD2 (7 bases). With 0 bases removed from V and 0 bases from J, the gap between germline ends came to 13 bases. CDR1 and CDR2 (germline): SGHKS, YYEKEE (reference sequence). The CDR3 spans 16 residues. The CDR3: CASSLVAGASSYEQYF. CDR3 nucleotide sequence: TGTGCCAGCAGCTTGGTTGCGGGGGCCTCCTCCTACGAGCAGTACTTC.

The rearrangement links TRBV7-8 to TRBJ1-5, with TRBD1 identical over 8 bases. CDR3 length: 14 amino acids. In germline, CDR1 is SGHVS, CDR2 FQNEAQ. Trimming at V came to 3 bases and at J to 6 bases, leaving 4 bases not matched to a gene. The CDR3 coding sequence is TGTGCCAGCAGCTTTCAGGGGGCGGCTCAGCCCCAGCATTTT. This codes for CASSFQGAAQPQHF.

The rearrangement joins TRBV4-1 to TRBJ2-3; TRBD1 matches at 7 bases. Germline V lookup: CDR1 MGHRA, CDR2 YSYEKL. The CDR3 totals 16 residues. With 4 bases clipped from V and 1 base from J, the junction kept 8 bases outside the gene matches. The CDR3 bases are TGCGCCAGCAGCCCGAAATGGACAGGCCGCACAGATACGCAGTATTTT. Translation gives CASSPKWTGRTDTQYF.

This clone was seen more than once but under ten times. CDR3 sequence: CAWRADNEKLFF. DNA of the CDR3: TGTGCCTGGAGGGCAGATAATGAAAAACTGTTTTTT. The J gene is TRBJ1-4, the V gene TRBV30; D not resolved. Germline values: CDR1 GTSNPN, CDR2 SVGIG (reference sequence). The CDR3 length is 12 residues. The V end was cut by 3 bases, the J end by 4 bases, with 6 bases between.

This chain connects TRBV20-1 to TRBJ2-1; D uncertain. Trimming removed 5 bases at V and 9 bases at J, with 11 bases between. The germline CDR1 and CDR2 sequences are DFQATT and SNEGSKA (reference sequence). CDR3 length equals 11 residues. CDR3 residues: CSAPLVAEQFF. The CDR3 DNA sequence: TGCAGTGCTCCTCTGGTCGCTGAGCAGTTCTTC.

V gene TRBV5-4 combines with J gene TRBJ1-4; 8 bases are shared with TRBD1. Per the germline V gene, CDR1 is SGHNT and CDR2 is YYREEE (reference sequence). Unmatched junction bases numbered 2, after V lost 3 bases and J lost 4 bases. The CDR3 consists of 14 residues. CDR3 nucleotides: TGTGCCAGCAGCTCGGGACAGGTTAATGAAAAACTGTTTTTT. Translating gives CASSSGQVNEKLFF.

The chain has TRBV5-7 and TRBJ1-2, with 7 bases fitting TRBD1. TRBV5-7 falls under the ORF class, with uncertain function. This CDR3 is built from 14 residues. V lost 4 bases to trimming and J lost 9 bases; unmatched junction nucleotides: 12. CDR3 loop: CASSPTSGTESYTF. CDR3 in DNA: TGTGCCAGCAGCCCGACATCCGGGACAGAGAGCTACACCTTC.